This TCR beta chain was profiled in a study of blood T cells in healthy people across ages. This CDR3 has 14 amino acids. Trimming stripped 5 bases from V and 2 bases from J, with 13 bases between. Germline CDR1 SGHTA, CDR2 FQGNSA. Study findings and constraints: Shifts in expanded clonotypes may have been confounded by donor CMV status, which was unknown.

This clonotype was seen a handful of times. Its antigen remains unknown. Together with a sample-barcoded 5' primer, a J-beta primer mix was included in a second PCR lasting about 7 to 11 cycles. Paired-end reads containing CDR3 totaled no fewer than 2.5 million for each sample. Via MiXCR, TCRdb re-called the 5' RACE reads, giving one row per CDR3 protein. The table lists some 1,500,000 distinct CDR3 sequences, under 55% of them singletons. This sequence originates from a woman aged 18-30 years in good health. The gene calls are TRBV7-2 and TRBJ2-7, with D maybe TRBD2 (6 bases). Sample: blood. The CDR3 DNA follows: TGTGCCAGCAGCATTGGACTAACTGCCTACGAGCAGTACTTC. Its protein is CASSIGLTAYEQYF.